The 21 T cell receptor beta chains reported below all come from one sample, sequenced in a study of beta chain features in type 1 diabetes. Expressed TCRB transcripts got sequenced, as all isolated RNA was reverse transcribed. Assay: immunoSEQ multiplex PCR; the TCRdb copy retains only in-frame clones and omits some. The top ten hold less than 0.06% of the sample, which has some 500,000 clones, roughly 10% seen once. Material: naive CD4+ T cells from blood. The source of these receptors is a woman younger than 35 in good health.

The rearrangement joins TRBV29-1 to TRBJ2-3; a weak D match, TRBD2 (5 bases). Germline assignment: CDR1 SQVTM and CDR2 ANQGSEA. V dropped 4 bases and J dropped 2 bases, with 16 bases sitting between them. The CDR3 spans 15 residues. The CDR3 DNA reads as TGCAGCGTTGGGGTAACGGGGTGGGACACAGATACGCAGTATTTT. As protein: CSVGVTGWDTDTQYF.

This clone turned up a few times. The CDR3 coding sequence is TGCGCCAGCAGCCAAGAACGCACAGGGGGCGCCTATCTCAGCTACGAGCAGTACTTC. Amino acid sequence: CASSQERTGGAYLSYEQYF. This chain uses TRBV4-3 with TRBJ2-7; 9 bases map to TRBD1. CDR1 is LGHNA, CDR2 YSLEER, per germline. This CDR3 region has 19 residues. J lost 3 bases, V lost 0 bases, and 15 bases had no gene match.

J is TRBJ2-7 and V is TRBV27, with D perhaps TRBD1 or TRBD2 (6 bases each). V was clipped by 5 bases and J by 6 bases, with 23 bases between them. The CDR3 is 16 amino acids. Per the germline V gene, CDR1 is MNHEY and CDR2 is SMNVEV (reference sequence). The CDR3 DNA sequence: TGTGCCAGCAGTACGCGGGGACATTGGCTAGCCGGCGAGCAGTACTTC. Translating gives CASSTRGHWLAGEQYF.

The J gene is TRBJ2-3, the V gene TRBV29-1, with TRBD2 as a possible D gene (7 bases). Germline CDR1 is SQVTM and CDR2 is ANQGSEA. The CDR3 is 12 residues long. The V end lost 6 bases, the J end lost 6 bases, and 13 bases lay between the germline ends. The CDR3 nucleotides read TGCAGCGTGGGAGGGGGGAAGGATACGCAGTATTTT. Protein: CSVGGGKDTQYF.

In its sample, this clone was seen a few times. The chain has TRBV7-2 and TRBJ2-3, with D maybe TRBD2 (6 bases). Deletions cut 5 bases from V and 0 bases from J, with 12 bases between. Germline loops: CDR1 SGHTA, CDR2 FQGNSA. CDR3 size: 15 residues. CDR3 bases: TGTGCCAGCAGCAACCGGGGGTATAGCACAGATACGCAGTATTTT. This encodes CASSNRGYSTDTQYF.

There are a few counts of this clone. V and J are TRBV7-9 and TRBJ2-5; 11 positions match TRBD1. Germline V CDR1 and CDR2: SEHNR, FQNEAQ (reference sequence). This CDR3 has 14 residues. V lost 6 bases, J lost 6 bases, and 6 bases stayed unmatched. The CDR3 loop reads CASRETDRGQTQYF. Here the CDR3 DNA reads TGTGCCAGCAGGGAGACGGACAGGGGGCAGACCCAGTACTTC.

The J gene is TRBJ2-3, the V gene TRBV19; 10 nucleotides agree with TRBD2. The germline gives CDR1 LNHDA, CDR2 SQIVND (reference sequence). The CDR3 loop spans 17 amino acids. Trimming took 5 bases from V and 1 from J; bases not matched to a gene: 9. The CDR3 loop is CASSLIAGGSGTDTQYF. CDR3 DNA sequence: TGTGCCAGTAGTTTAATAGCGGGAGGATCTGGCACAGATACGCAGTATTTT.

V and J are TRBV18 and TRBJ2-1; D possibly corresponds to TRBD1 (6 bases). CDR3 length: 13 amino acids. V was trimmed by 5 bases and J by 8 bases, leaving 13 bases between them. CDR1 is KGHSH, CDR2 LQKENI, per germline. The CDR3 region has the DNA TGTGCCAGCTCAGCGAAACAGGGCGATGAGCAGTTCTTC. This sequence encodes CASSAKQGDEQFF. The full variable domain, with the rest looked up from reference TRBV18 and TRBJ2-1, is NAGVMQNPRHLVRRRGQEARLRCSPMKGHSHVYWYRQLPEEGLKFMVYLQKENIIDESGMPKERFSAEFPKEGPSILRIQQVVRGDSAAYFCASSAKQGDEQFFGPGTRLTVL.

This clone was seen a few times. The sample holds other DNA sequences that translate to the same CDR3. The chain has TRBV7-2 and TRBJ2-3; D uncertain. Germline-derived CDR1 and CDR2 are SGHTA and FQGNSA. V dropped 4 bases and J dropped 3 bases, with 5 bases sitting between them. This CDR3 region has 12 residues. The CDR3 DNA reads as TGTGCCAGCAGCTCCGGGACAGATACGCAGTATTTT. Its protein product is CASSSGTDTQYF.

The chain links TRBV4-3 to TRBJ2-7; 10 bases are a match to TRBD1. The CDR3 spans 14 residues. Germline-derived CDR1 and CDR2 are LGHNA and YSLEER. V lost 3 bases and J lost 3; bases outside the gene matches: 2. The CDR3 loop is CASSQGQGYYEQYF. Written as DNA, the CDR3 is TGCGCCAGCAGCCAGGGACAGGGGTACTACGAGCAGTACTTC.

CDR3 DNA sequence: TGTGCCAGCCGACAGGGTGGAGATACGCAGTATTTT. It codes for CASRQGGDTQYF. This chain joins TRBV2 and TRBJ2-3, with TRBD1 matching over 7 bases. Germline loops: CDR1 SNHLY, CDR2 FYNNEI. The length of the CDR3 is 12 residues. Trimming at V came to 8 bases and at J to 5 bases, leaving 4 bases not matched to a gene.

The chain combines TRBV7-9 with TRBJ2-3; no clear D gene. Germline values: CDR1 SEHNR, CDR2 FQNEAQ (reference sequence). V lost 2 bases and J lost 6, with 3 bases in between. This CDR3 has 11 residues. CDR3 coding DNA: TGTGCCAGCAGCTTATGGGATACGCAGTATTTT. This codes for CASSLWDTQYF.

Points on this clone: With a far larger clone one base away, a read error is the likely cause. Other nucleotide sequences from this sample produce the same CDR3. The rearrangement links TRBV6-6 to TRBJ2-1; D remains ambiguous. Germline CDR1 and CDR2: MNHNY and SVGAGI (reference sequence). The germline V and J ends were trimmed by 6 bases and 3 bases, with 3 bases remaining between them. This CDR3 is 11 amino acids long. As DNA, the CDR3 is TGTGCCAGCAGCCTCTACAATGAGCAGTTCTTC. It yields the protein CASSLYNEQFF.

The chain combines TRBV4-3 with TRBJ2-5; the match to TRBD1 covers 9 bases. CDR1 LGHNA and CDR2 YSLEER come from the germline V gene. The trim removed 5 bases at V and 3 bases at J, leaving 10 bases unmatched. The CDR3 is 16 residues long. In DNA, the CDR3 is TGCGCCAGCAGCTACTCCGGGACAGGGCTCGAAGAGACCCAGTACTTC. It translates to CASSYSGTGLEETQYF.

This clone was observed a few times. The CDR3 is CASSEGGPGGDEQFF. The CDR3 DNA reads as TGTGCCAGCAGTGAAGGCGGACCTGGGGGCGATGAGCAGTTCTTC. This chain joins TRBV25-1 and TRBJ2-1, with a possible D match to TRBD1 (6 bases). Per germline, CDR1 MGHDK and CDR2 SYGVNS. Trimming removed 2 bases from V and 8 bases from J, with 16 bases in between. This CDR3 has 15 residues.

In its sample, this clone was seen once. Other DNA sequences in the sample encode the same CDR3. The chain joins TRBV4-3 to TRBJ2-5; a possible D gene is TRBD1 (6 bases). Germline V gene sequence: CDR1 LGHNA, CDR2 YSLEER. The CDR3 has 14 amino acids. The V end was cut by 0 bases, the J end by 5 bases, with 10 bases between. CDR3 residues: CASSQEWGRETQYF. In nucleotides, the CDR3 is TGCGCCAGCAGCCAAGAGTGGGGGCGGGAGACCCAGTACTTC.

J is TRBJ2-2 and V is TRBV7-2, with D unclear. The CDR3 consists of 12 residues. Germline loops: CDR1 SGHTA, CDR2 FQGNSA. V was cut by 5 bases and J by 6 bases, with 7 bases left in between. CDR3 bases: TGTGCCAGCAGCCAATATCCCGGGGAGCTGTTTTTT. Its translation is CASSQYPGELFF.

This clone was seen a few times. This chain uses TRBV7-3 with TRBJ2-3; tentatively, D is TRBD1 or TRBD2 (5 bases each). The ends were cut back, 0 bases at V and 2 bases at J, with 9 bases in the middle. The CDR3 runs 15 residues. Germline loops: CDR1 SGHTA, CDR2 FQGTGA. In DNA, the CDR3 is TGTGCCAGCAGCTTAACGGGACCCTACACAGATACGCAGTATTTT. Translation gives CASSLTGPYTDTQYF.

This clone was detected only a few times. In the same sample, other DNA sequences code for this CDR3. The chain carries TRBV28 and TRBJ2-1; D is unresolved. The germline CDR1 and CDR2 sequences are MDHEN and SYDVKM. The CDR3 covers 12 residues. The V end was cut by 2 bases, the J end by 4 bases, with 3 bases between. The CDR3 DNA follows: TGTGCCAGCAGTTTAGCTTACAATGAGCAGTTCTTC. It is translated as CASSLAYNEQFF.

This clone turned up a few times. J is TRBJ2-4 and V is TRBV6-1; D might be TRBD2 (6 bases). Looked up from germline, CDR1 is MNHNS and CDR2 is SASEGT. V was cut by 7 bases and J by 8 bases, with 18 bases left in between. The CDR3 sequence is 14 residues long. The CDR3 here is CASTRTPSGDIQYF. DNA for the CDR3: TGTGCCAGCACTAGGACACCTTCGGGGGACATTCAGTACTTC.

The V gene is TRBV5-4, the J gene TRBJ1-4, with 10 bases identical to TRBD1. Germline CDR1 is SGHNT and CDR2 is YYREEE (reference sequence). This CDR3 region has 16 residues. With 4 bases clipped from V and 5 bases from J, the junction kept 8 bases outside the gene matches. CDR3 residues: CASSPDRGRRNEKLFF. In nucleotides, the CDR3 is TGTGCCAGCAGCCCGGACAGGGGGAGAAGGAATGAAAAACTGTTTTTT. Variable domain in full (rest from reference TRBV5-4 and TRBJ1-4): ETGVTQSPTHLIKTRGQQVTLRCSSQSGHNTVSWYQQALGQGPQFIFQYYREEENGRGNFPPRFSGLQFPNYSSELNVNALELDDSALYLCASSPDRGRRNEKLFFGSGTQLSVL.